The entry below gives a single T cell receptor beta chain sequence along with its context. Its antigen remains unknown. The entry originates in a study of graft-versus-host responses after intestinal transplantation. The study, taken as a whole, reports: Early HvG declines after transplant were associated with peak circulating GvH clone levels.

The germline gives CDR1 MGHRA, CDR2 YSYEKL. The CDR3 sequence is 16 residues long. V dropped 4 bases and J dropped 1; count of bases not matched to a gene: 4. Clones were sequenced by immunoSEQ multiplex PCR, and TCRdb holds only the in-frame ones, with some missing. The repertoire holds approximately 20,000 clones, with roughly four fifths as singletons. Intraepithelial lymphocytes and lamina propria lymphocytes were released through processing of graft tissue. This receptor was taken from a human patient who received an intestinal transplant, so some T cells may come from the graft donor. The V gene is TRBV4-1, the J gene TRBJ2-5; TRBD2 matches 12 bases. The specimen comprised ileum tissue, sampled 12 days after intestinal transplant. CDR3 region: CASSPGTSGSQETQYF. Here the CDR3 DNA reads TGCGCCAGCAGCCCTGGGACTAGCGGGTCCCAAGAGACCCAGTACTTC.